This TCR beta chain is from a study of siplizumab effects on memory and regulatory T cells. Germline CDR1 and CDR2: LGHNA and YNFKEQ. This CDR3 comprises 15 residues. Deletions cut 0 bases from V and 7 bases from J, with 13 bases between. In regard to this clone: Antigen: not known.

Study-level results: Naive T cells apparently outstripped memory cells in diversity and seemed major alloresponse contributors. Controls had around 28% Treg-derived mappable alloreactive CD4+ clones on average, versus around 71% with siplizumab.

TCRdb keeps only in-frame clones here, not all; method: immunoSEQ multiplex PCR. The sample consists of 110,000 or so clones, just under 95% of them appearing once. This TCR came from a human donor in good health. Sequenced sample: non-Treg CD4+ T cells sorted from blood. The genes are TRBV4-2 and TRBJ1-5; D is unresolved. The CDR3, as DNA: TGTGCCAGCAGCCAAGACCTGGGGTCCGGGCAGCCCCAGCATTTT. Protein sequence: CASSQDLGSGQPQHF.